This entry describes one T cell receptor beta chain. This clonotype occurred a few times. Which antigen it targets is not known. Base qualities are not at hand, and no much larger clone is one base apart. From cysteine to phenylalanine, the CDR3 is 14 amino acids long. Of the read, only the CDR3 DNA is kept; its 42 bases are in frame from base 1. The CDR1 and CDR2 encoded by the germline V gene are SQVTM and ANQGSEA. The V end loses 5 bases and the J end loses 2 bases, and a stretch of 10 bases separates them. Systemically healthy Caucasian individuals from Russia, 35 to 50 in total and aged about 6 to 100 years, were included as donors. Ten milliliters of peripheral blood were drawn from each donor into EDTA-treated Vacutainer tubes. Ficoll-Paque density-gradient centrifugation was used to isolate PBMCs, with at least 7 million per sample. Total RNA was extracted from PBMCs with Trizol reagent, with at least 6 micrograms obtained per sample. The percentages of naive CD45RAhigh/CD27high T cells were determined by flow cytometry on a PBMC aliquot from every donor.

These data come from a study of blood T cells in healthy people across ages (dated by TCRdb to the mid-2010s). Notes on the research overall: In model experiments, template switching captured roughly one uniquely barcoded TCR beta cDNA molecule for every two T cells. To track age-related changes in TCR beta repertoire diversity, the study relied on deep sequencing normalized with unique cDNA molecular identifiers. The donors were divided into four age groups: young (average 16 years), middle-aged (about 39), aged (about 62) and long-lived (nearly 85). To avoid experimental bias, donors of different ages were spread randomly across the sequencing lanes. The study analyzed two additional independent replicas of 1 million unique cDNA reads from the same blood draw for two donors, one aged 18 to 29 and one aged 80 or older. Summary of the overall study and its limitations: Because the CMV infection status of the donors was unknown, age-related changes in expanded clonotypes may potentially have been confounded. Conclusive comparison of naive and antigen-experienced compartments was prevented by the profiling of bulk unsorted PBMCs. Estimates of total diversity based on one million sequenced T cells were considered lower bounds and underestimates. Compared with the aged group, the long-lived group had more naive CD4+ T cells, fewer expanded clones and increased TCR diversity, a pattern suggesting age selection. Observed TCR beta diversity per million T cells fell roughly linearly with age, and a significant reduction was already apparent by age approximately 40. The percentage of naive T cells measured by flow cytometry correlated strongly with observed TCR beta diversity.

The library was prepared using 5' RACE. TCRdb names Illumina HiSeq 2500 as the instrument used. A second 7 to 11 cycle PCR used a sample-barcoded 5' primer and a J-beta primer mix. A unique molecular identifier was introduced onto each TCR beta cDNA molecule by a template-switch 5' adaptor carrying 12 random nucleotides. Each sample yielded at least 2.5 million CDR3-containing paired-end reads. First-strand cDNA synthesis was performed from all RNA using the Mint cDNA synthesis kit, with priming by a TRBC-specific oligonucleotide. Following uracil-DNA glycosylase treatment, a first 18-cycle PCR with universal primers M1SS and BC2_uni_R was performed on all cDNA. In the original analysis: Each sample was normalized by randomly selecting 1 million high-quality reads, each carrying a distinct molecular identifier. Instead of being binned into consensus sequences, reads with shared molecular identifiers were discarded. MiTCR, with a Q25 quality threshold and the strictest error-elimination algorithm, was used for CDR3 identification, clonotype clustering and error correction. A nonparametric unseen species model with Euler transformation was used to estimate lower-bound total TCR beta diversity. TCRdb reprocessed the public reads (quality trimming at Q25 with fastp, clone calling with MiXCR) and kept in-frame beta chains. Rows with a matching CDR3 protein are joined into one entry that keeps the most common DNA and genes. These V and J calls originate from TCRdb's pipeline instead of the authors' own analysis. The sample table lists over a million distinct CDR3 sequences, about 42% of them with a count of one. The top ten hold just over 4% of the sample.

The receptor comes from a woman under 30 in good health. The receptor chain draws on TRBV29-1 and TRBJ2-6, with the D gene uncertain. Sequencing was done on a sample of blood. The encoded CDR3 is CSVPQETGANVLTF. The sequenced DNA: TGCAGCGTTCCTCAGGAGACTGGGGCCAACGTCCTGACTTTC.